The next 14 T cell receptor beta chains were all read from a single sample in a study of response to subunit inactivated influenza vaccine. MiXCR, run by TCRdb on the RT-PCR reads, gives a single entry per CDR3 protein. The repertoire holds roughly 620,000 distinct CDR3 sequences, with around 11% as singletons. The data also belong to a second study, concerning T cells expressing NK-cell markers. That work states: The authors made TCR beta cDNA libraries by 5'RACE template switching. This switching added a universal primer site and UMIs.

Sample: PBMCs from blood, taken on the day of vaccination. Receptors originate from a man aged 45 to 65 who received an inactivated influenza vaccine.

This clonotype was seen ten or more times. CDR3 sequence reads: CSVEIPGHRAQETQYF. The CDR3 DNA is TGCAGCGTTGAGATTCCGGGACATCGCGCCCAAGAGACCCAGTACTTC. The gene calls are TRBV29-1 and TRBJ2-5; D perhaps matches TRBD1 (6 bases). The CDR3 runs 16 residues. Germline assignment: CDR1 SQVTM and CDR2 ANQGSEA. V was trimmed by 3 bases and J by 1 base, leaving 18 bases between them.

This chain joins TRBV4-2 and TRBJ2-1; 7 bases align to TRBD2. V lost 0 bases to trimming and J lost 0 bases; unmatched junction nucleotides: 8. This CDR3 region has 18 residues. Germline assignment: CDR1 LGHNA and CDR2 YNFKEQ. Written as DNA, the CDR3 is TGTGCCAGCAGCCAAGATTGGAACGGGGGGAGCTCCTACAATGAGCAGTTCTTC. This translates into CASSQDWNGGSSYNEQFF.

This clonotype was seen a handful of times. This chain's CDR3 is CASSSLFSSGENIQYF. As DNA, the CDR3 is TGTGCCAGCAGTTCCCTTTTTTCGAGCGGGGAAAACATTCAGTACTTC. V usage is TRBV6-5 and J usage is TRBJ2-4, with 7 positions matching TRBD2. V was clipped by 4 bases and J by 5 bases; unmatched bases: 11. There are 16 residues in the CDR3. Germline CDR1 MNHEY, CDR2 SVGAGI.

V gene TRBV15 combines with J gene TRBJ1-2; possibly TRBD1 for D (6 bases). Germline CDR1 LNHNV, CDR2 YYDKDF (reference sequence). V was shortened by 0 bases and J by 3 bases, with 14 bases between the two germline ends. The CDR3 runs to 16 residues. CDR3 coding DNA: TGTGCCACCAGCAGAGATCTCCAGGGGCGCGACTATGGCTACACCTTC. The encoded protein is CATSRDLQGRDYGYTF. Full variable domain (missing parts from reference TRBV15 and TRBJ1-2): DAMVIQNPRYQVTQFGKPVTLSCSQTLNHNVMYWYQQKSSQAPKLLFHYYDKDFNNEADTPDNFQSRRPNTSFCFLDIRSPGLGDTAMYLCATSRDLQGRDYGYTFGSGTRLTVV.

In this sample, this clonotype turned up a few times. CDR3 nucleotides: TGCAGTGCCACCGGGACAGGGGTGACCCAGTACTTC. Translated, it gives CSATGTGVTQYF. The chain combines TRBV20-1 with TRBJ2-5; 10 bases align to TRBD1. Germline V gene sequence: CDR1 DFQATT, CDR2 SNEGSKA (reference sequence). The CDR3 covers 12 residues. With 6 bases clipped from V and 7 bases from J, the junction kept 5 bases outside the gene matches.

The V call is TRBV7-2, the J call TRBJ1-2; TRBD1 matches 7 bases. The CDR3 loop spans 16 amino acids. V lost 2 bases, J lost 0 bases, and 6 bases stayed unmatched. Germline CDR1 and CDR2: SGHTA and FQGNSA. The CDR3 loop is CASSLTGAGSNYGYTF. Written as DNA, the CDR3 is TGTGCCAGCAGCTTAACAGGGGCCGGATCTAACTATGGCTACACCTTC. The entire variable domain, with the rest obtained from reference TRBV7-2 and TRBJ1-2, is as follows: GAGVSQSPSNKVTEKGKDVELRCDPISGHTALYWYRQSLGQGLEFLIYFQGNSAPDKSGLPSDRFSAERTGGSVSTLTIQRTQQEDSAVYLCASSLTGAGSNYGYTFGSGTRLTVV.

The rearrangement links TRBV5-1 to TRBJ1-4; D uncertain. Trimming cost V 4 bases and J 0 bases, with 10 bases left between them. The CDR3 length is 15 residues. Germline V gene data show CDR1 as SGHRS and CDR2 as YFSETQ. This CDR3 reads CASSPARATNEKLFF. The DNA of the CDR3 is TGCGCCAGCAGCCCCGCACGGGCAACTAATGAAAAACTGTTTTTT.

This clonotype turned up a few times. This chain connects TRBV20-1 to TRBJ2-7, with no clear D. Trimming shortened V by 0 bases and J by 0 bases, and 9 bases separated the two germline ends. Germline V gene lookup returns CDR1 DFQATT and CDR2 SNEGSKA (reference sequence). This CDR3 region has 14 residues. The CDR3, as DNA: TGCAGTGCTAGAGATCTGTTTGTCTCCTACGAGCAGTACTTC. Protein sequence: CSARDLFVSYEQYF.

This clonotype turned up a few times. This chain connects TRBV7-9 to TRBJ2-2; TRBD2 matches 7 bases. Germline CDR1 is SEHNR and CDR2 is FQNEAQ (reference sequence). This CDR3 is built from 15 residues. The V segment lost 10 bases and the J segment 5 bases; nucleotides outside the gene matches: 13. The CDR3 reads CATRGKRGSTGELFF. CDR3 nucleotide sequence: TGTGCCACCCGAGGGAAGCGGGGAAGTACCGGGGAGCTGTTTTTT.

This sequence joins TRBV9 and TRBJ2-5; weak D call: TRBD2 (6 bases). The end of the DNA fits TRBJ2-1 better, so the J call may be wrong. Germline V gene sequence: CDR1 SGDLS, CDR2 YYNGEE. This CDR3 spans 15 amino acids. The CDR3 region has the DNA TGTGCCAGCAGCCCCAGCGGCGGGGCATCGGAGACCCAGTTCTTC. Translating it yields CASSPSGGASETQFF.

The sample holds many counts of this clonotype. The chain's CDR3 is CSATRNRGLQTQYF. The DNA for the CDR3 is TGCAGTGCCACACGGAACAGGGGGCTACAGACCCAGTACTTC. The V gene is TRBV20-1, the J gene TRBJ2-5, with 9 bases matching TRBD1. Germline CDR1 DFQATT, CDR2 SNEGSKA (reference sequence). The CDR3 runs 14 residues. Trimming took 6 bases from V and 6 from J; bases not matched to a gene: 11.

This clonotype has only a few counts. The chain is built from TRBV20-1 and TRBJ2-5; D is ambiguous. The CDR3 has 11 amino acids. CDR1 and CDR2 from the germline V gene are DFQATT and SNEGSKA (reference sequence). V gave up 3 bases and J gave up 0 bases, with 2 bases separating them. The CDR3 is CSARHQETQYF. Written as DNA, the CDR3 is TGCAGTGCTAGGCACCAAGAGACCCAGTACTTC.

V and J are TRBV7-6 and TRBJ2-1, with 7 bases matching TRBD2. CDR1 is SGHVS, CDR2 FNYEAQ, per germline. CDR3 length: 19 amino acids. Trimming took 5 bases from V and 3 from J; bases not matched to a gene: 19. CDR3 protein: CASSPLYRTRRSFYNEQFF. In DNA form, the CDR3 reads TGTGCCAGCAGCCCACTATATCGGACTAGGCGAAGCTTCTACAATGAGCAGTTCTTC.

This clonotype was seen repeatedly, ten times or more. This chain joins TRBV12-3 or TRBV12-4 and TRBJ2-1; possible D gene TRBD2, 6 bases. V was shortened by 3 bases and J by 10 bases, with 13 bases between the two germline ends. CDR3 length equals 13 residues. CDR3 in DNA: TGTGCCAGCAGTTTTACACGTCGGGGGGAGCAGTTCTTC. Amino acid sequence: CASSFTRRGEQFF.